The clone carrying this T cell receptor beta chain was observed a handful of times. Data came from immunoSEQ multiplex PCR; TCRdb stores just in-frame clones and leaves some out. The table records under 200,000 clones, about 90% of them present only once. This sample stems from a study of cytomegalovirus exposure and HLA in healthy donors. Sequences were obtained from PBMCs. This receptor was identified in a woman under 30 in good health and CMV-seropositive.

CDR3 sequence (DNA): TGTGCCAGTATGGGGACAGGGGGCTTTTACAATGAGCAGTTCTTC. As protein: CASMGTGGFYNEQFF. J is TRBJ2-1 and V is TRBV19, with TRBD1 matching 12 bases. Germline V gives CDR1 LNHDA, CDR2 SQIVND (reference sequence). The junction had 5 bases not matched to a gene; V was cut back by 7 bases and J by 4 bases. This CDR3 comprises 15 residues.